This TCR beta chain came from a study of beta chain features in type 1 diabetes. As for the study in general: Investigators examined approximately 110,000,000 sorted cells across all samples.

Study outcomes and limitations: A moderate, significant TCRB CDR3 shortening appeared in type 1 diabetes across four CD4+ subsets.

Every isolated RNA sample was fully reverse transcribed, so sequencing captured expressed TCRB transcripts. Using immunoSEQ multiplex PCR, the repertoire was profiled, and TCRdb retains in-frame clones only, with some absent. The table shows some 250,000 clones, with roughly 11% occurring only once. Details on this clone: Its antigen is unidentified.

What was sequenced was naive CD4+ T cells from blood. The receptor comes from a man aged 25-45 years with type 1 diabetes.

For the CDR3, the DNA is TGTGCCACCAGCAGAGTTGTTCGAGCGGGGGTTCGGGAGACCCAGTACTTC. Amino acid sequence: CATSRVVRAGVRETQYF. The chain uses TRBV15 and TRBJ2-5, with TRBD2 matching 8 bases. The CDR3 loop spans 17 amino acids. The junction had 12 bases not matched to a gene; V was cut back by 1 base and J by 5 bases. Germline V gives CDR1 LNHNV, CDR2 YYDKDF (reference sequence). The full variable domain, its missing parts supplied by reference TRBV15 and TRBJ2-5, is DAMVIQNPRYQVTQFGKPVTLSCSQTLNHNVMYWYQQKSSQAPKLLFHYYDKDFNNEADTPDNFQSRRPNTSFCFLDIRSPGLGDTAMYLCATSRVVRAGVRETQYFGPGTRLLVL.